One TCR beta chain is described in this entry. CDR1 and CDR2 from the germline V gene are SGHTA and FQGNSA. The length of the CDR3 is 15 residues. The V and J ends lost 4 bases and 8 bases, in that order; junction bases with no gene match: 4. These data originate in a study of T-cell memory formation after mild COVID-19. Each CDR3 protein gets one entry after TCRdb re-called the 5' RACE reads with MiXCR. Here the sample spans about 210,000 distinct CDR3 sequences, over 9.5% being singletons. This rearrangement joins TRBV7-2 to TRBJ2-1, with 14 bases fitting TRBD2. The origin of this receptor is a man between 18 and 29 years old who had mild COVID-19 (a few samples of this study predate the infection). Cell type and time point are not known. The sequenced sample consisted of PBMCs or a T cell subset sorted from them (not recorded which). Here the CDR3 DNA reads TGTGCCAGCAGCTCAGGACTAGCGGGGGGCTATGAGCAGTTCTTC. Encoded protein: CASSSGLAGGYEQFF. Variable domain in full (rest from reference TRBV7-2 and TRBJ2-1): GAGVSQSPSNKVTEKGKDVELRCDPISGHTALYWYRQSLGQGLEFLIYFQGNSAPDKSGLPSDRFSAERTGGSVSTLTIQRTQQEDSAVYLCASSSGLAGGYEQFFGPGTRLTVL.